Following are 13 T cell receptor beta chains from one sample sequenced in a study of spatial heterogeneity in lung cancer. Study outcomes and limitations: Higher tumor mutation counts went along with higher counts of expanded intratumoral alpha and beta TCRs.

These TCRs' antigens remain unknown. One entry per CDR3 protein, called by TCRdb with MiXCR from the 5' RACE reads. This table has fewer than 20,000 distinct CDR3 sequences, 5% to 6% appearing once. Described time point: sample taken at primary tumor resection. Source: lung tumor tissue, taken at surgery. Receptor source: a female donor with early-stage non-small cell lung cancer.

As concerns this clonotype: This beta chain is off target for a library built for alpha chains, so its abundance means little. The chain joins TRBV5-1 to TRBJ2-5; D might be TRBD1 or TRBD2, each matching 5 bases. The CDR3 runs 14 residues. Trimming shortened V by 2 bases and J by 2 bases, and 10 bases separated the two germline ends. CDR1 SGHRS and CDR2 YFSETQ come from the germline V gene. The CDR3, as DNA: TGCGCCAGCAGCTTCGTGGGACGGCAAGAGACCCAGTACTTC. It encodes CASSFVGRQETQYF.

In its sample, this clonotype was seen many times. Being off target in a library aimed at alpha chains, this beta chain has a size of little meaning. The chain recombines TRBV28 with TRBJ2-5, with 12 bases fitting TRBD2. This CDR3 has 13 amino acids. Per the germline V gene, CDR1 is MDHEN and CDR2 is SYDVKM. CDR3 bases: TGTGCTTCTAGCGGGGGGGGAGGAAAGACCCAGTACTTC. Translated, it gives CASSGGGGKTQYF.

Regarding this clonotype: This beta chain lies outside the target of a library built for alpha chains; its clone size means little. The chain is built from TRBV27 and TRBJ2-5, with 9 bases aligning to TRBD2. The germline gives CDR1 MNHEY, CDR2 SMNVEV (reference sequence). There are 17 residues in the CDR3. V lost 5 bases to trimming and J lost 1 base; unmatched junction nucleotides: 11. In DNA form, the CDR3 reads TGTGCCAGCAGTCGATATTCACGGACTAGCGCCCAAGAGACCCAGTACTTC. Its translation: CASSRYSRTSAQETQYF.

By frequency in the sample, this clonotype is medium-sized. Since it is a stray read in a library aimed at alpha chains, this beta chain has a size that is not meaningful. This chain joins TRBV20-1 and TRBJ2-2; 11 bases fit TRBD2. In germline, CDR1 is DFQATT, CDR2 SNEGSKA (reference sequence). The CDR3 consists of 17 residues. The trim removed 1 base at V and 6 bases at J, leaving 10 bases unmatched. The CDR3 DNA sequence: TGCAGTGCTAGAGCCCAATTAACTAGCGGGAGTGCCGGGGAGCTGTTTTTT. Its protein is CSARAQLTSGSAGELFF.

The sample holds many counts of this clonotype. As an off-target read in a library built for alpha chains, this beta chain has a frequency of little significance. The chain uses TRBV20-1 and TRBJ1-2; D might be TRBD1 (6 bases). The CDR3 has 14 amino acids. Germline CDR1 DFQATT, CDR2 SNEGSKA (reference sequence). V lost 5 bases and J 4 bases, leaving 17 bases between the germline ends. CDR3 nucleotide sequence: TGCAGTGCTGGCTCAGGGGAGGGGTCCTATGGCTACACCTTC. Translation: CSAGSGEGSYGYTF.

This clonotype rates as medium-sized. Since it is a stray read in a library aimed at alpha chains, this beta chain has a size that is not meaningful. V usage is TRBV15 and J usage is TRBJ2-7; 9 bases line up with TRBD1. J gave up 3 bases and V 0 bases, and 6 bases lay outside the gene matches. CDR1 is LNHNV, CDR2 YYDKDF, per germline (reference sequence). The CDR3 has 16 amino acids. The CDR3 spells CATSRDGQGSIYEQYF. The CDR3 DNA reads TGTGCCACCAGCAGAGATGGACAGGGGTCAATCTACGAGCAGTACTTC.

This clonotype was detected many times. As an off-target read in a library built for alpha chains, this beta chain has a frequency of little significance. The rearrangement joins TRBV9 to TRBJ2-7, with D possibly being TRBD2 (7 bases). CDR3 size: 15 residues. V lost 0 bases to trimming and J lost 7 bases, with 17 bases between them. CDR1 is SGDLS, CDR2 YYNGEE, per germline. The CDR3: CASSVGRGTGGEQYF. CDR3 DNA sequence: TGTGCCAGCAGCGTAGGCAGGGGCACGGGGGGAGAGCAGTACTTC.

This clonotype was seen more than once but under ten times. Within a library made for alpha chains, this beta chain is off target, and its count is uninformative. CDR3 nucleotides: TGTGCCAGCAGTTTAGTGACGGCCTCCTACGAGCAGTACTTC. Its protein is CASSLVTASYEQYF. The rearrangement joins TRBV27 to TRBJ2-7; D unclear. Trimming cost V 2 bases and J 0 bases, with 8 bases left between them. The CDR3 spans 14 residues. Germline V gene sequence: CDR1 MNHEY, CDR2 SMNVEV (reference sequence).

This clonotype has only a few counts. For a library built for alpha chains, this beta chain is a stray read; little rests on its size. The chain links TRBV12-3 or TRBV12-4 to TRBJ2-2; 12 nucleotides match TRBD2. The CDR3 contains 17 residues. Losses at the gene ends were 2 bases for V and 7 bases for J; bases not matched to a gene: 8. The CDR3: CASSLRGTSGSFGELFF. The DNA for the CDR3 is TGTGCCAGCAGTTTAAGGGGGACTAGCGGGTCTTTCGGGGAGCTGTTTTTT.

Ten or more counts support this clonotype. This beta chain is a stray sequence in a library constructed for alpha chains; its clone size is not meaningful. The V call is TRBV11-2, the J call TRBJ2-5, with D unclear. CDR1 SGHAT and CDR2 FQNNGV come from the germline V gene. Trimming pared 3 bases from V and 5 bases from J, leaving 10 bases between. The CDR3 is 13 amino acids. The CDR3 DNA sequence: TGTGCCAGCAGCTTGGGCTTTAGCGAGACCCAGTACTTC. It is translated as CASSLGFSETQYF.

The table lists this clonotype with a few counts. Just one base apart from a much larger clone, this may be a read error. With the library built for alpha chains, this beta chain is off target and its frequency is not meaningful. The V call is TRBV20-1, the J call TRBJ2-3; TRBD2 matches 12 bases. CDR1 DFQATT and CDR2 SNEGSKA come from the germline V gene (reference sequence). CDR3 length: 19 amino acids. CDR3 coding DNA: TGCAGTACTAGAGACCCGAGACTAGCGGGAGAAAGGGGCACAGATACGCAGTATTTT. Protein: CSTRDPRLAGERGTDTQYF.

Ten or more counts support this clonotype. This beta chain represents an off-target read in a library built for alpha chains; its size is of limited meaning. The V and J genes are TRBV11-2 and TRBJ2-3, with 13 bases matching TRBD2. CDR1 and CDR2 (germline): SGHAT, FQNNGV. This CDR3 region has 16 residues. V lost 4 bases to trimming and J lost 4 bases; unmatched junction nucleotides: 5. Written as DNA, the CDR3 is TGTGCCAGCAGCTCCGGACTAGCGGGAGAGCCAGATACGCAGTATTTT. This gives the protein CASSSGLAGEPDTQYF. The full variable domain, completed using reference TRBV11-2 and TRBJ2-3, is EAGVAQSPRYKIIEKRQSVAFWCNPISGHATLYWYQQILGQGPKLLIQFQNNGVVDDSQLPKDRFSAERLKGVDSTLKIQPAKLEDSAVYLCASSSGLAGEPDTQYFGPGTRLTVL.

Remarks on this clonotype: A library made for alpha chains picked up this beta chain off target, so its size means little. The gene calls are TRBV7-2 and TRBJ1-2, with D possibly TRBD1 on 6 matching bases. V gave up 3 bases and J gave up 0 bases, with 11 bases separating them. Germline V gene sequence: CDR1 SGHTA, CDR2 FQGNSA. The CDR3 is made up of 15 amino acids. CDR3 loop: CASSFTEGANYGYTF. CDR3 sequence (DNA): TGTGCCAGCAGCTTTACGGAGGGGGCTAACTATGGCTACACCTTC.